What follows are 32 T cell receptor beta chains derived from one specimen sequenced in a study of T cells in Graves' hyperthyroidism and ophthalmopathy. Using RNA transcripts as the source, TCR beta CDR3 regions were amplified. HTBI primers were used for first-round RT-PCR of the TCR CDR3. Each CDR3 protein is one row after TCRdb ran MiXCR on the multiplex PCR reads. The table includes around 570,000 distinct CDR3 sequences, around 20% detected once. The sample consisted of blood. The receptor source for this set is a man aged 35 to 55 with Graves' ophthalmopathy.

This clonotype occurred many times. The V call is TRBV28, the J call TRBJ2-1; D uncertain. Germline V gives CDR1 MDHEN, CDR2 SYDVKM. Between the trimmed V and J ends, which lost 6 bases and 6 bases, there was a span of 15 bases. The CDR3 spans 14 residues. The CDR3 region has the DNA TGTGCCAGCAGCCTTGACTGGAGCCGCAATGAGCAGTTCTTC. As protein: CASSLDWSRNEQFF.

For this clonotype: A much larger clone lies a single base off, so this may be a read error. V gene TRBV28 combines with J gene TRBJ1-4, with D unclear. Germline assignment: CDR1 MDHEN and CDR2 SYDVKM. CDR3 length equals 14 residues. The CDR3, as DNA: TGTACCAGCGCCGAGACTTCGCATGGTGAAAAACTGTTTTTT. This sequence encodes CTSAETSHGEKLFF.

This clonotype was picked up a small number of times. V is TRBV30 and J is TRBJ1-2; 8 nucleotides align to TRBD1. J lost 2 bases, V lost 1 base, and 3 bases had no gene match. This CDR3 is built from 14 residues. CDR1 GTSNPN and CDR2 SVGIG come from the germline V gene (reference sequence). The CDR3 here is CAWSGTGINYGYTF. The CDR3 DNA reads TGTGCCTGGAGTGGGACAGGGATAAACTATGGCTACACCTTC.

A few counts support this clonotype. This CDR3 reads CSARDQGGTAYGYTF. CDR3 sequence (DNA): TGCAGTGCTAGAGATCAGGGAGGGACAGCCTATGGCTACACCTTC. The chain recombines TRBV20-1 with TRBJ1-2, with 7 bases identical to TRBD1. Germline V gene data show CDR1 as DFQATT and CDR2 as SNEGSKA (reference sequence). V dropped 0 bases and J dropped 4; count of bases not matched to a gene: 8. This CDR3 spans 15 amino acids.

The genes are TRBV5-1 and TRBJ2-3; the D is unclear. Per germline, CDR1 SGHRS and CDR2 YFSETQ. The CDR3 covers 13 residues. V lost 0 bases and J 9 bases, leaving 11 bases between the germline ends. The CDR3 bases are TGCGCCAGCAGCTTGGCCGGGTCTTCCACGCAGTATTTT. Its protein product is CASSLAGSSTQYF.

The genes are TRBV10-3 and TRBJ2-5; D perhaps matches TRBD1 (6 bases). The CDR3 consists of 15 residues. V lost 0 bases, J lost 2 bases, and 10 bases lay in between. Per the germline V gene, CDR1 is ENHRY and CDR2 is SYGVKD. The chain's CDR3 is CAISESKRGQETQYF. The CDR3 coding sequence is TGTGCCATCAGTGAGTCGAAGAGGGGGCAAGAGACCCAGTACTTC.

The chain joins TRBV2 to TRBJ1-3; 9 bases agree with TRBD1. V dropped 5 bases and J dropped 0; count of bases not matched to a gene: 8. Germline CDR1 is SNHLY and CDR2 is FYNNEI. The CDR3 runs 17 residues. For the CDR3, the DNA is TGTGCCAGCAGTCGTCGGACAGGGGAAAACTCTGGAAACACCATATATTTT. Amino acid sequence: CASSRRTGENSGNTIYF. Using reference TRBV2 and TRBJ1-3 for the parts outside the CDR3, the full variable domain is EPEVTQTPSHQVTQMGQEVILRCVPISNHLYFYWYRQILGQKVEFLVSFYNNEISEKSEIFDDQFSVERPDGSNFTLKIRSTKLEDSAMYFCASSRRTGENSGNTIYFGEGSWLTVV.

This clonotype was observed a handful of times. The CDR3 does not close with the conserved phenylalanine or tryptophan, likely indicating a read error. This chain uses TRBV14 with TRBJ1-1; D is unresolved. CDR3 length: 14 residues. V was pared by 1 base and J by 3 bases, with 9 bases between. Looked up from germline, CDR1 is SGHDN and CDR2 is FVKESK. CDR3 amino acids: CASSQGWRDTEAFL. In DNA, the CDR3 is TGTGCCAGCAGCCAAGGATGGAGGGACACTGAAGCTTTCCTT.

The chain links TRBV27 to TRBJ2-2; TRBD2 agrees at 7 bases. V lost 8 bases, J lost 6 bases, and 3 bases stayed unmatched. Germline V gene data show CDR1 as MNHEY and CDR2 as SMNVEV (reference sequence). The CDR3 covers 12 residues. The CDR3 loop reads CASGGGSGELFF. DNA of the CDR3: TGTGCCAGCGGGGGAGGGTCCGGGGAGCTGTTTTTT.

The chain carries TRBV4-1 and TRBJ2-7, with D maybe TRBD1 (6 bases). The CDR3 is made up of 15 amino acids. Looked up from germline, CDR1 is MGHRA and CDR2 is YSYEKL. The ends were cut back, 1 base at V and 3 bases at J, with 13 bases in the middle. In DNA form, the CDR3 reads TGCGCCAGCAGCCAAGCCCGGGACATCGGCTACGAGCAGTACTTC. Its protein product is CASSQARDIGYEQYF.

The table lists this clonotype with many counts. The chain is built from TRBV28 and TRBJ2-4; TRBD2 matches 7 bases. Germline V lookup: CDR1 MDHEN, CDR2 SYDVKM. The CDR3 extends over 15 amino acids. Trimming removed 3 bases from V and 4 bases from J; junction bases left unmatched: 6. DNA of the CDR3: TGTGCCAGCAGTTTTCCCCGGGGGGTAAAAAACATTCAGTACTTC. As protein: CASSFPRGVKNIQYF.

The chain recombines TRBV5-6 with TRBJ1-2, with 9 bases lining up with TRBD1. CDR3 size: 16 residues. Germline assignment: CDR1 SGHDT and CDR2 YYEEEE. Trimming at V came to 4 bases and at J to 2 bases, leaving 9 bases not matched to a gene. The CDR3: CASSPDAGTGNYGYTF. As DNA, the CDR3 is TGTGCCAGCAGCCCGGACGCCGGGACAGGGAACTATGGCTACACCTTC.

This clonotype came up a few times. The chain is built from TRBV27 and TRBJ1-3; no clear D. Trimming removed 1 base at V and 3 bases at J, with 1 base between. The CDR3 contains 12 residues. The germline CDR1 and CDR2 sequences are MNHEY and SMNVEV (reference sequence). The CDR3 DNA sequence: TGTGCCAGCAGTTTATGTGGAAACACCATATATTTT. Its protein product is CASSLCGNTIYF.

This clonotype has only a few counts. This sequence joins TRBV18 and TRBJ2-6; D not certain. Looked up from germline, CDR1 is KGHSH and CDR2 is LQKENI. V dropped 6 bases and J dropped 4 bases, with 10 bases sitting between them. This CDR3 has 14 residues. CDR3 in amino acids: CASSPSLGANVLTF. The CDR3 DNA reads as TGTGCCAGCTCCCCGTCTTTGGGGGCCAACGTCCTGACTTTC.

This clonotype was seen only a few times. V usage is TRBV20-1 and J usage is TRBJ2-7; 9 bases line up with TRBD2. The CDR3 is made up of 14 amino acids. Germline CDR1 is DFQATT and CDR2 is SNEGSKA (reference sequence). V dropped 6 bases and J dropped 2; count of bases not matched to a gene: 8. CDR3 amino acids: CSARPVAGAYEQYF. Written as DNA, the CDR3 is TGCAGTGCCAGACCGGTAGCGGGGGCCTACGAGCAGTACTTC.

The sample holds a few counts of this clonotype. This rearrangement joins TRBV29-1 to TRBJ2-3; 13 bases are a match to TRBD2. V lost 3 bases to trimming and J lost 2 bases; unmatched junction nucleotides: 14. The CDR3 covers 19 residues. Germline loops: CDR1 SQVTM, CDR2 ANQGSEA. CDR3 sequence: CSVEGGTSGVRGDTDTQYF. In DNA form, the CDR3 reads TGCAGCGTTGAGGGGGGGACTAGCGGGGTCCGGGGTGACACAGATACGCAGTATTTT.

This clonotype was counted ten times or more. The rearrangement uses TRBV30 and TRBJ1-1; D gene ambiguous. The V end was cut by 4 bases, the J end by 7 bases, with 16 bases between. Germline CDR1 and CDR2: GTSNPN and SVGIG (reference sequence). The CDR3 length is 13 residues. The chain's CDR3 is CAWTRPGLGEAFF. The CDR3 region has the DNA TGTGCCTGGACCCGGCCGGGGTTGGGTGAAGCTTTCTTT.

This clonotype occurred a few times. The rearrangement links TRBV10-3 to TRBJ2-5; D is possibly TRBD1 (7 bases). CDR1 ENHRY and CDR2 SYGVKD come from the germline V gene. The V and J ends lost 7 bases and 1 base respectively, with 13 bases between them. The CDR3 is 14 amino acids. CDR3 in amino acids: CAINPGDSQETQYF. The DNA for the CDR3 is TGTGCCATCAACCCGGGGGACAGCCAAGAGACCCAGTACTTC.

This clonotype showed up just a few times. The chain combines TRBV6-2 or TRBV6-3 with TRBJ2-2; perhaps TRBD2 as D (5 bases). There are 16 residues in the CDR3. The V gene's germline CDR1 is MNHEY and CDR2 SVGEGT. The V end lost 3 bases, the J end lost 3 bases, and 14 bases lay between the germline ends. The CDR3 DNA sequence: TGTGCCAGCAGTTATCCCAAGCGGTTCGACACCGGGGAGCTGTTTTTT. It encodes CASSYPKRFDTGELFF.

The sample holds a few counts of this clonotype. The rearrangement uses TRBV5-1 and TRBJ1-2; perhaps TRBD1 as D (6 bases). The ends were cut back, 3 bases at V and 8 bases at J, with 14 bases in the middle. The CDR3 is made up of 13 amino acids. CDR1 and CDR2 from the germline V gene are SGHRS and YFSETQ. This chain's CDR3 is CASSSGGGPGYTF. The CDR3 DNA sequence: TGCGCCAGCAGCTCGGGGGGCGGGCCCGGCTACACCTTC.

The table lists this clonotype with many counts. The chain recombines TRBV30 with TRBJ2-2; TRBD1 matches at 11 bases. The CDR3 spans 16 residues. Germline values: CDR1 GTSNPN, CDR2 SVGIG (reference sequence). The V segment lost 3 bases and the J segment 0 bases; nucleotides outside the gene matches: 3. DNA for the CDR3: TGTGCCTGGAGACCGGGACAGGGGGCGAACACCGGGGAGCTGTTTTTT. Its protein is CAWRPGQGANTGELFF.

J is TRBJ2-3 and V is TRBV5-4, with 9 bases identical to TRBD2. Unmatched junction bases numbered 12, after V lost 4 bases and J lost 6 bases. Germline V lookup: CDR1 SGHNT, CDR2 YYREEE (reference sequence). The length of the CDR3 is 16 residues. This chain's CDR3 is CASSDIWSGGLDTQYF. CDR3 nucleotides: TGTGCCAGCAGCGACATCTGGAGCGGGGGGTTGGATACGCAGTATTTT.

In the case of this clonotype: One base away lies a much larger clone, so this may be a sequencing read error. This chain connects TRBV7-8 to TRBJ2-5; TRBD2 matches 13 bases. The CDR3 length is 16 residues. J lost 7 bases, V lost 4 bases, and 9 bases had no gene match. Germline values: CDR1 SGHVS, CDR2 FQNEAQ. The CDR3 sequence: CASSWQTSGGAGTQYF. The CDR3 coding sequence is TGTGCCAGCAGCTGGCAAACTAGCGGGGGGGCAGGGACCCAGTACTTC.

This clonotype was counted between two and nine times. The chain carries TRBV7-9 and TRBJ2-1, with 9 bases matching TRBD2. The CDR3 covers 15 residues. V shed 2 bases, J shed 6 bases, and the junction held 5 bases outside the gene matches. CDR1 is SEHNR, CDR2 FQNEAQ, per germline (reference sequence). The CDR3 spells CASSLIAGGPNEQFF. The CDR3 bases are TGTGCCAGCAGCTTAATCGCGGGGGGGCCCAATGAGCAGTTCTTC.

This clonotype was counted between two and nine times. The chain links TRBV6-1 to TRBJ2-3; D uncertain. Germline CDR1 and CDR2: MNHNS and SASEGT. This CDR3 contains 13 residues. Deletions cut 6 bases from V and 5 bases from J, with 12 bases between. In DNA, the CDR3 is TGTGCCAGCAGCCAAATCCGAGGAGATACGCAGTATTTT. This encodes CASSQIRGDTQYF.

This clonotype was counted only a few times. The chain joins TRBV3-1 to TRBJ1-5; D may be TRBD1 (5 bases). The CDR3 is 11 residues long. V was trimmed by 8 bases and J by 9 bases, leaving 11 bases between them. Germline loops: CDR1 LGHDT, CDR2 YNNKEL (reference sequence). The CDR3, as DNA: TGTGCCAGCTCTAATGGGGGGCCCCAGCATTTT. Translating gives CASSNGGPQHF.

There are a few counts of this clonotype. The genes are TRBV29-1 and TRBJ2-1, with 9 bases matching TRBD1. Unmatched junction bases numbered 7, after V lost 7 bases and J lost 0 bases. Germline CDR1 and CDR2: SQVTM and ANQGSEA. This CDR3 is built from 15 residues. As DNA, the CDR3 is TGCAGCGGCACGGGGACAGGGATCTCCTACAATGAGCAGTTCTTC. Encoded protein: CSGTGTGISYNEQFF.

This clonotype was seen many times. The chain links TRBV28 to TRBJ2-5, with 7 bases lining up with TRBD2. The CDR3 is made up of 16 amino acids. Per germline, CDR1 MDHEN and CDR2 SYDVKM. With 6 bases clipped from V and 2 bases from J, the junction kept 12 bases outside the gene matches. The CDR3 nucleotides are TGTGCCAGCAGGTCCCGCAGCCGGGGGGTTCAAGAGACCCAGTACTTC. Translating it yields CASRSRSRGVQETQYF.

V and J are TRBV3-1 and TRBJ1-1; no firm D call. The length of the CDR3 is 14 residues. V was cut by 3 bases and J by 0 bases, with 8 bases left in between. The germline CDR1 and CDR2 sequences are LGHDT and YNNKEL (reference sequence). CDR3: CASSHNDMNTEAFF. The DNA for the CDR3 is TGTGCCAGCAGCCACAACGACATGAACACTGAAGCTTTCTTT.

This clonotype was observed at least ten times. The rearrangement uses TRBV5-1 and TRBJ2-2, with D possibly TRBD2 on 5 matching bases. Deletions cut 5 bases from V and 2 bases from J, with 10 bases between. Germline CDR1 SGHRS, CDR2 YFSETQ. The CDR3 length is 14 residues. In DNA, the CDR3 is TGCGCCAGCAGGGGGAGCGGCAACACCGGGGAGCTGTTTTTT. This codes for CASRGSGNTGELFF.

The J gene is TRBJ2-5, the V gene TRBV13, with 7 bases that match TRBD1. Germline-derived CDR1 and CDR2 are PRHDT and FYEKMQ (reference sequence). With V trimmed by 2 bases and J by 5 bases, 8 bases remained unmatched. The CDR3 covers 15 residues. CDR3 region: CASSLRGGAWETQYF. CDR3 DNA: TGTGCCAGCAGCTTACGAGGGGGCGCTTGGGAGACCCAGTACTTC. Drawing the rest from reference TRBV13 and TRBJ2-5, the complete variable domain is AAGVIQSPRHLIKEKRETATLKCYPIPRHDTVYWYQQGPGQDPQFLISFYEKMQSDKGSIPDRFSAQQFSDYHSELNMSSLELGDSALYFCASSLRGGAWETQYFGPGTRLLVL.

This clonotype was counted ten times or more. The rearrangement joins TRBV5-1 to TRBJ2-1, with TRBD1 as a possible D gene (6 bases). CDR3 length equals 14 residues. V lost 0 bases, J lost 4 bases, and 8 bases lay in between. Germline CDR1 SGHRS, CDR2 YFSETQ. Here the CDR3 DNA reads TGCGCCAGCAGCTTGGACAGGGTATACAATGAGCAGTTCTTC. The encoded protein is CASSLDRVYNEQFF.